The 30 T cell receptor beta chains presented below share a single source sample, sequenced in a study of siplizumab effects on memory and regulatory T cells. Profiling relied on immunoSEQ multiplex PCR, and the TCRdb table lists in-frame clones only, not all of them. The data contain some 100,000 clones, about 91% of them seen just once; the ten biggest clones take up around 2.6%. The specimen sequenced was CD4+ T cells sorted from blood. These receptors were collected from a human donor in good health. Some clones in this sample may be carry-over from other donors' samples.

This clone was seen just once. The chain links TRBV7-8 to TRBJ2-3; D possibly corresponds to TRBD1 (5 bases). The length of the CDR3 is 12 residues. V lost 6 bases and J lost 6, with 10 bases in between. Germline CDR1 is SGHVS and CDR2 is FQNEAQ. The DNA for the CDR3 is TGTGCCAGCAGACCAGGGTGGGATACGCAGTATTTT. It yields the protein CASRPGWDTQYF.

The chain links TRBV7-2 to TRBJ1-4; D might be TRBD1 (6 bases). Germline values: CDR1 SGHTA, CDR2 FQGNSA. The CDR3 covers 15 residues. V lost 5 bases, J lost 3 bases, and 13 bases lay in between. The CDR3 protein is CASSNGGTPNEKLFF. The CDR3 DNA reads TGTGCCAGCAGCAATGGGGGCACCCCTAATGAAAAACTGTTTTTT.

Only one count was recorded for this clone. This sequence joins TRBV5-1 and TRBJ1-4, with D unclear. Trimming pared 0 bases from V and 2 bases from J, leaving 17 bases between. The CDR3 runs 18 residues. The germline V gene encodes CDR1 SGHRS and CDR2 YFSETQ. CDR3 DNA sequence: TGCGCCAGCAGCTTGGCCGCCAGCCCTGTACGGACTAATGAAAAACTGTTTTTT. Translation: CASSLAASPVRTNEKLFF. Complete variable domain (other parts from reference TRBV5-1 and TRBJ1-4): KAGVTQTPRYLIKTRGQQVTLSCSPISGHRSVSWYQQTPGQGLQFLFEYFSETQRNKGNFPGRFSGRQFSNSRSEMNVSTLELGDSALYLCASSLAASPVRTNEKLFFGSGTQLSVL.

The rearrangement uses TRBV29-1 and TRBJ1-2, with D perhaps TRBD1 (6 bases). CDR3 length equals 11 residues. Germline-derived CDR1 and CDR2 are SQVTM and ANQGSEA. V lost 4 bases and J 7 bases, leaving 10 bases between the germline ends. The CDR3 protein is CSVARGAGYTF. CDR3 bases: TGCAGCGTTGCGCGGGGGGCTGGCTACACCTTC.

The chain's CDR3 is CSVAPSVDNEQFF. CDR3 nucleotides: TGCAGCGTTGCTCCTAGCGTGGACAATGAGCAGTTCTTC. The chain employs TRBV29-1 and TRBJ2-1; D may be TRBD2 (6 bases). There are 13 residues in the CDR3. Looked up from germline, CDR1 is SQVTM and CDR2 is ANQGSEA. V was shortened by 4 bases and J by 5 bases, with 12 bases between the two germline ends.

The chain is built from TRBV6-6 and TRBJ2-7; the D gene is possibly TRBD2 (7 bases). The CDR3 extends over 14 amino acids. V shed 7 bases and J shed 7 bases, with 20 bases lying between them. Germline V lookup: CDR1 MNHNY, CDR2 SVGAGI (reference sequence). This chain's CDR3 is CASIKPGGVGEQYF. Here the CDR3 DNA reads TGTGCCAGCATCAAACCGGGGGGCGTTGGGGAGCAGTACTTC.

CDR3 in DNA: TGTGCCAGCAGCGAGAGCGGCGGGAGGGTGGCAAACACCGGGGAGCTGTTTTTT. As protein: CASSESGGRVANTGELFF. This chain links TRBV7-2 with TRBJ2-2; TRBD2 agrees at 9 bases. V gave up 5 bases and J gave up 2 bases; unmatched junction bases: 12. The CDR3 has 18 residues. CDR1 SGHTA and CDR2 FQGNSA come from the germline V gene. Complete variable domain (other parts from reference TRBV7-2 and TRBJ2-2): GAGVSQSPSNKVTEKGKDVELRCDPISGHTALYWYRQSLGQGLEFLIYFQGNSAPDKSGLPSDRFSAERTGGSVSTLTIQRTQQEDSAVYLCASSESGGRVANTGELFFGEGSRLTVL.

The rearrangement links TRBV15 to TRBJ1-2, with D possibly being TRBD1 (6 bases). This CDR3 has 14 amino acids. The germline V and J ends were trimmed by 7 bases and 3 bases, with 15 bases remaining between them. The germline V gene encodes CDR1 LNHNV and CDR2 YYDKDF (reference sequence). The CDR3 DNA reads TGTGCCACCACCCCTCGGGGGGGCGACTATGGCTACACCTTC. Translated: CATTPRGGDYGYTF.

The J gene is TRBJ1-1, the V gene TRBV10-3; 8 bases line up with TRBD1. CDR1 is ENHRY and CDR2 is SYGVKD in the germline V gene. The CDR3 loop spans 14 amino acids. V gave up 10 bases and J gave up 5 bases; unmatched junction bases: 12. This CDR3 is CATRGQDVNTEAFF. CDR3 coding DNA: TGTGCCACCCGGGGACAGGATGTAAATACTGAAGCTTTCTTT.

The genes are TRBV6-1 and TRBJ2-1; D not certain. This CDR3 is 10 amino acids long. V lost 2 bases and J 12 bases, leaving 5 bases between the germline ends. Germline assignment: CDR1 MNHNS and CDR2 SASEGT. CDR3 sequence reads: CASSESGQFF. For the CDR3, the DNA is TGTGCCAGCAGTGAATCGGGGCAGTTCTTC.

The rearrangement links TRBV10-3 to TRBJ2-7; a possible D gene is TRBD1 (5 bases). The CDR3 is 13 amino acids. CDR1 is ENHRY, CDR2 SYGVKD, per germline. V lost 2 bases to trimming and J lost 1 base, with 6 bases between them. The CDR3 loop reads CAISEAGSYEQYF. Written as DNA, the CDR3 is TGTGCCATCAGTGAGGCAGGGTCCTACGAGCAGTACTTC.

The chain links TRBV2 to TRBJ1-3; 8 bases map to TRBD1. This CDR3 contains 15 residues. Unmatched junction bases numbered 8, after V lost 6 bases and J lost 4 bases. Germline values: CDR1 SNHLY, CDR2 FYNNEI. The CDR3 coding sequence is TGTGCCAGCAGCGGACAGGGAATGGGCGGAAACACCATATATTTT. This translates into CASSGQGMGGNTIYF.

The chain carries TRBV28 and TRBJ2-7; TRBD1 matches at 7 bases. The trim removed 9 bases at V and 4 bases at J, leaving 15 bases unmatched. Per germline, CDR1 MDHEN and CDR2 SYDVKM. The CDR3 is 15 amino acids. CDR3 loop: CASLAPGTVDYEQYF. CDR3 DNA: TGTGCCAGTCTCGCCCCCGGGACAGTAGATTACGAGCAGTACTTC. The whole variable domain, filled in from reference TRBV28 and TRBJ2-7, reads DVKVTQSSRYLVKRTGEKVFLECVQDMDHENMFWYRQDPGLGLRLIYFSYDVKMKEKGDIPEGYSVSREKKERFSLILESASTNQTSMYLCASLAPGTVDYEQYFGPGTRLTVT.

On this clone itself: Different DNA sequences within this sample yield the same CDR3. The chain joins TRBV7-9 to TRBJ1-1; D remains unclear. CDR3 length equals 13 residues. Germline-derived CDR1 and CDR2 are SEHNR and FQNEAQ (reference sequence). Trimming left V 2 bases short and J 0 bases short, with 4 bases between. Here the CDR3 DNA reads TGTGCCAGCAGCTTACAGTTGAACACTGAAGCTTTCTTT. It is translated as CASSLQLNTEAFF.

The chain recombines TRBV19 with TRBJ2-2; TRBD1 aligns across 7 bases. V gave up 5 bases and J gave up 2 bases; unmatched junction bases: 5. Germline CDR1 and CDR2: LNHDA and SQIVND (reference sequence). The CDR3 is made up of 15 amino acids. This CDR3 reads CASSAHRGNTGELFF. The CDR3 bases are TGTGCCAGTAGTGCTCACAGGGGAAACACCGGGGAGCTGTTTTTT.

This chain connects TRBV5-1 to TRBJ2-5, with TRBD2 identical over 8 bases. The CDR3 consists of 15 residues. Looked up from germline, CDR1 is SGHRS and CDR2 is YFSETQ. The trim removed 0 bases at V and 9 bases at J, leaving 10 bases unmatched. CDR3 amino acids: CASSLEPGGVGAQYF. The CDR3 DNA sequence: TGCGCCAGCAGCTTGGAGCCGGGGGGGGTTGGAGCCCAGTACTTC.

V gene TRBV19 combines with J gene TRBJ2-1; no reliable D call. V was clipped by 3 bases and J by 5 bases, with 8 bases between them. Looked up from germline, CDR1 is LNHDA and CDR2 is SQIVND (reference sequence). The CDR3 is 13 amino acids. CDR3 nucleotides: TGTGCCAGTAGTATGGTCTCGAACAATGAGCAGTTCTTC. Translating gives CASSMVSNNEQFF.

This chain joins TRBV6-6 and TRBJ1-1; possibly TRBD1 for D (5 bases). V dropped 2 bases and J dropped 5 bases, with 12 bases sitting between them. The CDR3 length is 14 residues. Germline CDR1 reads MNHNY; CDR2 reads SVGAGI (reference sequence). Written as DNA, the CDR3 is TGTGCCAGCAGTTACCAGGGTTGGGAGACTGAAGCTTTCTTT. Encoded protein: CASSYQGWETEAFF.

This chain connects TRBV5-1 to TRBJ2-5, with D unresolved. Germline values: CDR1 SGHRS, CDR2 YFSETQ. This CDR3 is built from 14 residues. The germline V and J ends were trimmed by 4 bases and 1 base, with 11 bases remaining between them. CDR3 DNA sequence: TGCGCCAGCAGCGTTGTGAGCTCCCAAGAGACCCAGTACTTC. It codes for CASSVVSSQETQYF.

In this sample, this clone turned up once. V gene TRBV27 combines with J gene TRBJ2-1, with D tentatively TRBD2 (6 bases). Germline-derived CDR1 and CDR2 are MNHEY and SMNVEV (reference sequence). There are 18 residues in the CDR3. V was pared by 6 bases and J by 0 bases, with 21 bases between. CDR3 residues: CASRKRSSAPSSYNEQFF. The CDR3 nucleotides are TGTGCCAGCAGGAAGCGATCTAGCGCACCTAGCTCCTACAATGAGCAGTTCTTC.

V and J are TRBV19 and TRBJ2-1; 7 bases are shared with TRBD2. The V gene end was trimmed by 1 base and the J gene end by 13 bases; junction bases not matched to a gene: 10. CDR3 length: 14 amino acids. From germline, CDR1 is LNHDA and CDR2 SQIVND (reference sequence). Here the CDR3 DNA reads TGTGCCAGTAGTATAGGGGGGAGGGAGGGCCCTCAGTTCTTC. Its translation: CASSIGGREGPQFF.

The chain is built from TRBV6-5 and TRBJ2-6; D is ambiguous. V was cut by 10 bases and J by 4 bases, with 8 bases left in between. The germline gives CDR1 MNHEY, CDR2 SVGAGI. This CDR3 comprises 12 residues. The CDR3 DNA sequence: TGTGCCACCTCTCCCGGGGCCAACGTCCTGACTTTC. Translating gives CATSPGANVLTF.

The CDR3 DNA reads as TGTGCCAGCACCCCCTTTCCGGGACAAAATCAGCCCCAGCATTTT. Protein product: CASTPFPGQNQPQHF. The chain carries TRBV6-5 and TRBJ1-5, with a weak D call TRBD1 (6 bases). The CDR3 runs to 15 residues. With 7 bases removed from V and 4 bases from J, the gap between germline ends came to 17 bases. Per the germline V gene, CDR1 is MNHEY and CDR2 is SVGAGI.

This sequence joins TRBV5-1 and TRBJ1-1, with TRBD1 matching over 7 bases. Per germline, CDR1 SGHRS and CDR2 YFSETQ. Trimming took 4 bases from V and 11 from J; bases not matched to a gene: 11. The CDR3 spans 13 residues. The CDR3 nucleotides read TGCGCCAGCAGCCGCGGGACAGCCCCTGGGGCTTTCTTT. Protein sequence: CASSRGTAPGAFF.

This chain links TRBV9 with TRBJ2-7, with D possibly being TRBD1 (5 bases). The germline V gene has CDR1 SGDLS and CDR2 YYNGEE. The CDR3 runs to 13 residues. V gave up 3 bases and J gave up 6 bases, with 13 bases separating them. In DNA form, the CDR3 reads TGTGCCAGCAGCGCGGACGTGGGGCGCGAGCAGTACTTC. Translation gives CASSADVGREQYF.

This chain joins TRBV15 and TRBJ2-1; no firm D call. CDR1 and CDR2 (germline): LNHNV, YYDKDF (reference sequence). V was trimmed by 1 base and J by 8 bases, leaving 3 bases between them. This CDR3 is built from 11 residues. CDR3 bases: TGTGCCACCAGCAGAGGTCATGAGCAGTTCTTC. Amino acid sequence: CATSRGHEQFF. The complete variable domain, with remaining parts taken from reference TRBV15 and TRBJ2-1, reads DAMVIQNPRYQVTQFGKPVTLSCSQTLNHNVMYWYQQKSSQAPKLLFHYYDKDFNNEADTPDNFQSRRPNTSFCFLDIRSPGLGDTAMYLCATSRGHEQFFGPGTRLTVL.

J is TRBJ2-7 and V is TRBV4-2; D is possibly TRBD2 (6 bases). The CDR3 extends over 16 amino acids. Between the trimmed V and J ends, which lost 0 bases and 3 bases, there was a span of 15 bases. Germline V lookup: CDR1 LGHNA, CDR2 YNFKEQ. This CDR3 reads CASSQEWGTPRYEQYF. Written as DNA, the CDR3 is TGTGCCAGCAGCCAAGAGTGGGGGACTCCCCGCTACGAGCAGTACTTC.

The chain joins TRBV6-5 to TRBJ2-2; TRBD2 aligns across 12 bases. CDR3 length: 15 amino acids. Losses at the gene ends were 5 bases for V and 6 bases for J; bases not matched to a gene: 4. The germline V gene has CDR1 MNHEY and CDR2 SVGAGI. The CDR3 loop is CASSKTSGRAGELFF. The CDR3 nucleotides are TGTGCCAGCAGTAAGACTAGCGGGAGAGCCGGGGAGCTGTTTTTT.

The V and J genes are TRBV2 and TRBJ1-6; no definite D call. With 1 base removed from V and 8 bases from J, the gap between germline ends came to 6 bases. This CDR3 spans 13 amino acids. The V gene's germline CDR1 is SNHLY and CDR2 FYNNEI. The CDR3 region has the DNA TGTGCCAGCAGTGAAGTTCCTTATTCACCCCTCCACTTT. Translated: CASSEVPYSPLHF.

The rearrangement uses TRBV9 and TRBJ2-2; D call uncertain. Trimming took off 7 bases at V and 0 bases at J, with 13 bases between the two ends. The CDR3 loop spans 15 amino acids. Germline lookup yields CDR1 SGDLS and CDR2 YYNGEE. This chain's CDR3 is CASGKALANTGELFF. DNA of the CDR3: TGTGCCAGCGGAAAGGCACTGGCGAACACCGGGGAGCTGTTTTTT.